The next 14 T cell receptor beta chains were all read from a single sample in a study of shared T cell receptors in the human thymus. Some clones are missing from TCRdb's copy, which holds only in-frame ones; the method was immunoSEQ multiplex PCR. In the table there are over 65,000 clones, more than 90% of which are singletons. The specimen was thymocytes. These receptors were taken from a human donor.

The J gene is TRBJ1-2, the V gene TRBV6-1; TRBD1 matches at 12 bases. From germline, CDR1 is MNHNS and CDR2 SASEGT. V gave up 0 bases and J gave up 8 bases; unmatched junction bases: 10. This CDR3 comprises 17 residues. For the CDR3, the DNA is TGTGCCAGCAGTGAAGCGCTCTCGGGACAGGGGGCATACGGCTACACCTTC. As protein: CASSEALSGQGAYGYTF.

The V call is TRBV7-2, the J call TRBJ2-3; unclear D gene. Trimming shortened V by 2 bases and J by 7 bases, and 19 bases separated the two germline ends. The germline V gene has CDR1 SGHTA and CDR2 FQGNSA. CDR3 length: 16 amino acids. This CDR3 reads CASSLRIDTPVYTQYF. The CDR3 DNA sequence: TGTGCCAGCAGCTTAAGGATCGATACCCCCGTATATACGCAGTATTTT.

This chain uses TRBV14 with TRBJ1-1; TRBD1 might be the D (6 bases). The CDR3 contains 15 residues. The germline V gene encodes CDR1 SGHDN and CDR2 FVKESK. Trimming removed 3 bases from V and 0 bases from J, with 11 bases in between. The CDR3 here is CASSHHREMNTEAFF. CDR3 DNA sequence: TGTGCCAGCAGCCACCACAGGGAGATGAACACTGAAGCTTTCTTT.

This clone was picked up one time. CDR3 DNA sequence: TGTGCCAGCAGCGACAGACACGCAGGCAATCAGCCCCAGCATTTT. This translates into CASSDRHAGNQPQHF. The chain joins TRBV7-8 to TRBJ1-5, with a weak D call TRBD1 (5 bases). V lost 5 bases to trimming and J lost 2 bases, with 13 bases between them. The germline V gene has CDR1 SGHVS and CDR2 FQNEAQ. This CDR3 has 15 amino acids.

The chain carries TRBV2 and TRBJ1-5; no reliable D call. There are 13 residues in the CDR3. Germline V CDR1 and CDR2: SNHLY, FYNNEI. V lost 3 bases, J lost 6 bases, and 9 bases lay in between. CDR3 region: CASSEPRGQPQHF. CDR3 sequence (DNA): TGTGCCAGCAGTGAGCCTCGTGGTCAGCCCCAGCATTTT.

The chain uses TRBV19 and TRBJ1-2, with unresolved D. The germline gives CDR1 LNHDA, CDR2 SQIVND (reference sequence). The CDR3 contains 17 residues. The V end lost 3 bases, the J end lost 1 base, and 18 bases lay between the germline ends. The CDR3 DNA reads TGTGCCAGTAGTATGTCAGAAGAGGTTCTCCGTAACTATGGCTACACCTTC. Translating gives CASSMSEEVLRNYGYTF.

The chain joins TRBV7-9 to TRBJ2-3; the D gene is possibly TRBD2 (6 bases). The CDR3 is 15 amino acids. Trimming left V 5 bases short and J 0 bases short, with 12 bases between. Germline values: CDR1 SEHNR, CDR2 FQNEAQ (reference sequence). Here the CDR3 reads CASSPTRTSTDTQYF. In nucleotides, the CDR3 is TGTGCCAGCAGCCCGACTAGAACTAGCACAGATACGCAGTATTTT.

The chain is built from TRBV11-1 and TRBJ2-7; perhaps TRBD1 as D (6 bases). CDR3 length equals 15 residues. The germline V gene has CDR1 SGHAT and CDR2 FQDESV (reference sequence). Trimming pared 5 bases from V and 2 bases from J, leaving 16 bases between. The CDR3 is CASSPTGTPTYEQYF. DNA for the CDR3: TGTGCCAGCAGCCCGACCGGGACACCCACCTACGAGCAGTACTTC.

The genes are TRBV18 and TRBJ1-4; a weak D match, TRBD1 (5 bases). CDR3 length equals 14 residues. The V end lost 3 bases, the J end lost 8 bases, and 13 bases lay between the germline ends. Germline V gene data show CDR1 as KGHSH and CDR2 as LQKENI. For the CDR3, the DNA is TGTGCCAGCTCACCCAAGGGGTCGGGAGAAAAACTGTTTTTT. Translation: CASSPKGSGEKLFF.

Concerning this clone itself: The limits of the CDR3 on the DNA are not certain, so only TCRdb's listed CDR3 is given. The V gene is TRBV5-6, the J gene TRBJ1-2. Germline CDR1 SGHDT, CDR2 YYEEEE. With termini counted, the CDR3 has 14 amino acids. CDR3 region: CASSKAGDFRGYTF.

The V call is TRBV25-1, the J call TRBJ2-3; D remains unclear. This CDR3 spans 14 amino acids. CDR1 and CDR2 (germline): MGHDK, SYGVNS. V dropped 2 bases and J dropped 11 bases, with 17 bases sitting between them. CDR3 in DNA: TGTGCCAGCAGTGAACCAACAGAAAGGACGGTGCAGTATTTT. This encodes CASSEPTERTVQYF.

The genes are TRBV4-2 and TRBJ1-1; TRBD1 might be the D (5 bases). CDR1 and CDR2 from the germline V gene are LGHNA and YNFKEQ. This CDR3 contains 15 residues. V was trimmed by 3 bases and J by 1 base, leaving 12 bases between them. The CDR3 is CASSQVGGGNTEAFF. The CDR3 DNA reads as TGTGCCAGCAGCCAGGTGGGGGGAGGGAACACTGAAGCTTTCTTT.

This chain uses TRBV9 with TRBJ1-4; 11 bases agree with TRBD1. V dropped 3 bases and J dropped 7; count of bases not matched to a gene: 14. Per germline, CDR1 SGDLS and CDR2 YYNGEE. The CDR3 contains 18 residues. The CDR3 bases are TGTGCCAGCAGCGCTACTCCGGGCTTCGGGACAGGGGGTGAAAAACTGTTTTTT. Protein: CASSATPGFGTGGEKLFF.

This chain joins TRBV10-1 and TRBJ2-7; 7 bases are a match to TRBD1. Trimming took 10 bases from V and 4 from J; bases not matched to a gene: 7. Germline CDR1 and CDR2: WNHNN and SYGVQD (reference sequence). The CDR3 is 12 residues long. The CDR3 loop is CAKKTGKYEQYF. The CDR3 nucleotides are TGCGCCAAGAAGACAGGGAAATACGAGCAGTACTTC.